Listed below are T cell receptor beta chains from one sample, sequenced in a study of T cells in Graves' hyperthyroidism and ophthalmopathy. TCRdb passed the multiplex PCR reads through MiXCR, listing each CDR3 protein once. The sample consists of around 340,000 distinct CDR3 sequences, over 15% of them appearing once. The sequenced sample consisted of blood. These TCRs come from a man aged 25-45 years with Graves' hyperthyroidism. Both conserved end residues are part of each CDR3. D genes are given only for firm matches. Rows give clone size only sometimes, using once, few, many, or a class for an expanded clone.

d_gene: -; len: 12; j_gene: TRBJ2-1; abundance: many; v_gene: TRBV30; CDR3aa: CAWDRSGYEQFF
d_gene: -; len: 11; j_gene: TRBJ2-7; abundance: many; v_gene: TRBV19; CDR3aa: CASSDHYEQYF
d_gene: -; len: 13; j_gene: TRBJ2-5; abundance: many; v_gene: TRBV11-2; CDR3aa: CASSLALDAIQYF
d_gene: -; len: 15; j_gene: TRBJ2-6; abundance: -; v_gene: TRBV5-1; CDR3aa: CASSTNFFGANVLTF
d_gene: TRBD1; len: 14; j_gene: TRBJ1-1; abundance: -; v_gene: TRBV5-6; CDR3aa: CASGTGGLNTEAFF
d_gene: TRBD1; len: 14; j_gene: TRBJ2-7; abundance: few; v_gene: TRBV5-5; CDR3aa: CASSSTGAFFEQYF
d_gene: TRBD2; len: 15; j_gene: TRBJ2-1; abundance: few; v_gene: TRBV7-3; CDR3aa: CASSLTAGVGDEQFF
d_gene: -; len: 13; j_gene: TRBJ1-2; abundance: few; v_gene: TRBV15; CDR3aa: CATSRPFNYGYTF
d_gene: -; len: 12; j_gene: TRBJ1-1; abundance: many; v_gene: TRBV10-3; CDR3aa: CAISVGDTEAFF
d_gene: TRBD2; len: 17; j_gene: TRBJ2-3; abundance: -; v_gene: TRBV14; CDR3aa: CASSHPPLAGGIDTQYF
d_gene: TRBD1; len: 16; j_gene: TRBJ2-2; abundance: many; v_gene: TRBV11-2; CDR3aa: CASSLGSGTGGRELFF
d_gene: TRBD2; len: 20; j_gene: TRBJ2-1; abundance: -; v_gene: TRBV6-2/TRBV6-3; CDR3aa: CASTTKIPTGLAGDSDEQFF
d_gene: TRBD1; len: 14; j_gene: TRBJ1-2; abundance: few; v_gene: TRBV28; CDR3aa: CAVQGGILNYGYTF
d_gene: -; len: 13; j_gene: TRBJ1-1; abundance: many; v_gene: TRBV28; CDR3aa: CASSSLLMAGAFF
d_gene: TRBD2; len: 16; j_gene: TRBJ2-1; abundance: many; v_gene: TRBV7-9; CDR3aa: CASSLSREGPSNEQFF
d_gene: -; len: 16; j_gene: TRBJ2-3; abundance: -; v_gene: TRBV4-1; CDR3aa: CASSQLGGGGTDTQYF
d_gene: -; len: 12; j_gene: TRBJ2-1; abundance: -; v_gene: TRBV11-2; CDR3aa: CASNRNENEQFF
d_gene: TRBD1; len: 14; j_gene: TRBJ1-1; abundance: few; v_gene: TRBV15; CDR3aa: CATSRTRDSKAAFF
d_gene: -; len: 17; j_gene: TRBJ2-1; abundance: -; v_gene: TRBV10-3; CDR3aa: CAISGPLRQELYNEQFF
d_gene: TRBD2; len: 17; j_gene: TRBJ2-7; abundance: -; v_gene: TRBV10-3; CDR3aa: CAISEPRLADGGPEQYF
d_gene: -; len: 16; j_gene: TRBJ2-3; abundance: many; v_gene: TRBV5-6; CDR3aa: CASSPFSSRPGDTQYF
d_gene: -; len: 13; j_gene: TRBJ2-1; abundance: many; v_gene: TRBV7-9; CDR3aa: CASSLVGGGEQFF
d_gene: -; len: 13; j_gene: TRBJ1-1; abundance: -; v_gene: TRBV19; CDR3aa: CASSINRSGGAFF
d_gene: -; len: 15; j_gene: TRBJ2-3; abundance: many; v_gene: TRBV2; CDR3aa: CASGRTGAGTDTQYF
d_gene: -; len: 13; j_gene: TRBJ2-1; abundance: many; v_gene: TRBV12-3/TRBV12-4; CDR3aa: CASSLSLGNEQFF
d_gene: -; len: 13; j_gene: TRBJ1-4; abundance: many; v_gene: TRBV7-6; CDR3aa: CASATALNEKLFF
d_gene: -; len: 13; j_gene: TRBJ2-2; abundance: many; v_gene: TRBV6-1; CDR3aa: CASSERESGELFF
d_gene: -; len: 15; j_gene: TRBJ2-3; abundance: many; v_gene: TRBV18; CDR3aa: CASSPQGSLTDTQYF
d_gene: -; len: 13; j_gene: TRBJ1-2; abundance: many; v_gene: TRBV7-9; CDR3aa: CASRKTGSHGYTF
d_gene: -; len: 16; j_gene: TRBJ1-4; abundance: many; v_gene: TRBV2; CDR3aa: CASSEGMRGPNEKLFF
d_gene: -; len: 17; j_gene: TRBJ1-4; abundance: -; v_gene: TRBV9; CDR3aa: CASSVVFRSPMGEKLFF
d_gene: -; len: 17; j_gene: TRBJ1-6; abundance: many; v_gene: TRBV12-3/TRBV12-4; CDR3aa: CASTSIGGSSYNSPLHF
d_gene: TRBD2; len: 13; j_gene: TRBJ2-1; abundance: few; v_gene: TRBV12-5; CDR3aa: CASRGGSYNEQFF
d_gene: -; len: 12; j_gene: TRBJ1-2; abundance: few; v_gene: TRBV30; CDR3aa: CAWSGDTRGYTF
d_gene: -; len: 17; j_gene: TRBJ2-5; abundance: many; v_gene: TRBV11-2; CDR3aa: CASSFGRSSTPKETQYF
d_gene: -; len: 15; j_gene: TRBJ2-7; abundance: many; v_gene: TRBV28; CDR3aa: CASSYEGDVSYEQYF
d_gene: TRBD2; len: 16; j_gene: TRBJ2-2; abundance: few; v_gene: TRBV30; CDR3aa: CAWSVLWRERTGELFF
d_gene: -; len: 15; j_gene: TRBJ2-1; abundance: -; v_gene: TRBV5-1; CDR3aa: CASSLGPPASNEQFF
d_gene: TRBD1; len: 14; j_gene: TRBJ1-2; abundance: few; v_gene: TRBV6-1; CDR3aa: CASRSRQGRGGYTF